These T cell receptor beta chains were read from a single sample in a study of technical replicates of blood from several donors. Method: immunoSEQ multiplex PCR; TCRdb's copy keeps in-frame clones and lacks some. The sample has 75,000 to 95,000 clones; around 94% are singletons. The sample consisted of T cells isolated from PBMCs. These TCRs come from a human donor in good health. Each CDR3 is given with its conserved first and last residue. The order of the fields is J gene, V gene, D gene, clone size, CDR3 protein, CDR3 DNA. A D gene is named only where the DNA matches it firmly. Where a row states a size, it is once, few, many or the class of an expanded clone; other rows omit it.

>TRBJ2-7|TRBV5-6|-|-
CASSSLLAYEQYF
TGTGCCAGCAGCTCCCTACTTGCCTACGAGCAGTACTTC
>TRBJ1-5|TRBV5-4|TRBD1|-
CATGEGSNQPQHF
TGTGCAACAGGGGAAGGTAGCAATCAGCCCCAGCATTTT
>TRBJ2-5|TRBV27|-|-
CASSFIAQETQYF
TGTGCCAGCAGTTTTATAGCGCAAGAGACCCAGTACTTC
>TRBJ1-4|TRBV2|-|-
CASDIGPGATNEKLFF
TGTGCCAGCGATATTGGTCCAGGTGCAACTAATGAAAAACTGTTTTTT
>TRBJ2-5|TRBV11-2|TRBD2|-
CASSLTQAGVWETQYF
TGTGCCAGCAGCTTAACGCAGGCGGGGGTCTGGGAGACCCAGTACTTC
>TRBJ2-7|TRBV7-6|-|-
CASSLSLTTYEQYF
TGTGCCAGCAGCTTAAGTTTGACAACCTACGAGCAGTACTTC
>TRBJ2-2|TRBV29-1|TRBD1|-
CSGGQGSTGELFF
TGCAGCGGTGGACAGGGATCCACCGGGGAGCTGTTTTTT
>TRBJ2-1|TRBV6-1|TRBD1|once
CASSAGTGDYNEQFF
TGTGCCAGCAGTGCCGGGACAGGAGACTACAATGAGCAGTTCTTC
>TRBJ2-3|TRBV7-7|-|-
CASSPGQGSTDTQYF
TGTGCTAGCAGCCCCGGGCAGGGTAGCACAGATACGCAGTATTTT
>TRBJ2-1|TRBV5-6|TRBD2|-
CASSFGVLAGSYNEQFF
TGTGCCAGCAGCTTTGGGGTCCTAGCGGGGAGTTACAATGAGCAGTTCTTC
>TRBJ2-5|TRBV14|TRBD2|-
CASSPPGLVFGETQYF
TGTGCCAGCAGCCCACCAGGACTAGTCTTTGGAGAGACCCAGTACTTC
>TRBJ1-4|TRBV2|-|-
CASRGSEKLFF
TGTGCCAGCAGAGGGAGCGAAAAACTGTTTTTT
>TRBJ2-4|TRBV5-6|-|-
CASSSSLAKNIQYF
TGTGCCAGCAGCTCCTCTCTAGCCAAAAACATTCAGTACTTC
>TRBJ2-7|TRBV28|TRBD2|-
CASSRGSGVTYEQYF
TGTGCCAGCAGTCGAGGTAGCGGGGTAACCTACGAGCAGTACTTC
>TRBJ2-2|TRBV30|TRBD2|-
CAWVLAGGWTGELFF
TGTGCCTGGGTCTTAGCGGGGGGGTGGACCGGGGAGCTGTTTTTT
>TRBJ2-7|TRBV25-1|-|-
CASSDHSSYEQYF
TGTGCCAGCAGTGATCACAGCTCCTACGAGCAGTACTTC
>TRBJ1-4|TRBV5-4|TRBD1|-
CASSSTGGNEKLFF
TGTGCCAGCAGCTCCACAGGGGGCAACGAAAAACTGTTTTTT
>TRBJ2-7|TRBV7-3|-|once
CASSNLQGNEQYF
TGTGCCAGCAGCAACTTACAGGGTAACGAGCAGTACTTC
>TRBJ1-1|TRBV5-1|-|-
CASSIVRGLNTEAFF
TGCGCCAGCAGCATCGTCAGGGGTTTGAACACTGAAGCTTTCTTT
>TRBJ2-3|TRBV5-5|TRBD2|-
CASSLAYSPAGAQLEDTQYF
TGTGCCAGCAGCTTGGCCTATAGCCCAGCGGGGGCCCAGCTAGAAGATACGCAGTATTTT
>TRBJ1-3|TRBV4-2|-|-
CASSQAAGQQGGNTIYF
TGTGCCAGCAGCCAGGCCGCGGGGCAACAAGGTGGAAACACCATATATTTT
>TRBJ2-1|TRBV4-1|TRBD2|once
CASSQKGTSGSDEQFF
TGCGCCAGCAGCCAAAAAGGGACTAGCGGGAGCGATGAGCAGTTCTTC
>TRBJ2-3|TRBV7-2|TRBD2|-
CASSLKAGGTDTQYF
TGTGCCAGCAGCTTAAAAGCGGGGGGCACAGATACGCAGTATTTT
>TRBJ2-7|TRBV19|TRBD2|-
CASWRIAGEGNEQYF
TGTGCCAGCTGGAGGATAGCGGGAGAGGGGAACGAGCAGTACTTC
>TRBJ2-5|TRBV19|-|-
CASSPSPRVQETQYF
TGTGCCAGTAGCCCCTCTCCGAGGGTCCAAGAGACCCAGTACTTC
>TRBJ2-1|TRBV10-1|TRBD1|-
CASSPGGSGLGNEQFF
TGCGCCAGCAGTCCAGGGGGTTCGGGGCTAGGTAATGAGCAGTTCTTC
>TRBJ2-7|TRBV9|-|-
CASSARARVYSYEQYF
TGTGCCAGCAGCGCAAGGGCCAGGGTTTACTCCTACGAGCAGTACTTC
>TRBJ2-1|TRBV28|TRBD2|-
CASSLGGGGYNEQFF
TGTGCCAGCAGTTTGGGCGGGGGGGGATACAATGAGCAGTTCTTC
>TRBJ2-7|TRBV27|TRBD2|-
CASSLVRLRSTSGLSYEQYF
TGTGCCAGCAGTTTGGTTCGACTCCGTTCGACTAGCGGTCTCTCCTACGAGCAGTACTTC
>TRBJ2-5|TRBV25-1|-|-
CASSVPGSGETQYF
TGTGCCAGCAGCGTTCCGGGATCGGGGGAGACCCAGTACTTC
>TRBJ1-1|TRBV18|-|once
CASSPRQGLQVDTEAFF
TGTGCCAGCTCACCACGGCAGGGGCTTCAAGTAGACACTGAAGCTTTCTTT
>TRBJ2-7|TRBV13|TRBD1|-
CASSIGTGGSEQYF
TGTGCCAGCAGCATTGGGACAGGAGGCAGCGAGCAGTACTTC
>TRBJ2-2|TRBV21-1|-|-
CASSRRAPQLNTGELFF
TGTGCCAGCTCCCGGCGGGCGCCCCAATTAAACACCGGGGAGCTGTTTTTT
>TRBJ2-7|TRBV19|TRBD1|-
CASSSGDSRSYEQYF
TGTGCCAGTAGTAGTGGGGACAGCCGCTCCTACGAGCAGTACTTC
>TRBJ2-1|TRBV28|-|once
CASSSYFLFYNEQFF
TGTGCCAGCAGTTCTTACTTCCTTTTCTACAATGAGCAGTTCTTC
>TRBJ1-2|TRBV5-1|-|-
CASSLSSSDGYTF
TGCGCCAGCAGCCTATCTTCATCGGATGGCTACACCTTC
>TRBJ1-2|TRBV27|-|-
CASRLQRGNYGYTF
TGTGCCAGCAGACTACAAAGGGGGAACTATGGCTACACCTTC
>TRBJ1-1|TRBV27|-|few
CASSLQGNTEAFF
TGTGCCAGCAGTTTACAGGGTAACACTGAAGCTTTCTTT
>TRBJ2-7|TRBV6-6|-|once
CASSYFQSSGYEQYF
TGTGCCAGCAGTTACTTTCAAAGTTCGGGCTACGAGCAGTACTTC
>TRBJ2-1|TRBV5-1|-|-
CASSLGGGSYNEQFF
TGCGCCAGCAGCTTAGGGGGGGGGTCCTACAATGAGCAGTTCTTC
>TRBJ1-3|TRBV5-1|-|-
CASSLQGSEAGWHSRGNTIYF
TGCGCCAGCAGCTTACAGGGATCTGAGGCCGGTTGGCACTCAAGGGGAAACACCATATATTTT